The 11 T cell receptor beta chains in this list originate from one sample, sequenced in a study of cytotoxic CD8 clonotypes in ibrutinib-treated CLL. Sequencing used immunoSEQ multiplex PCR; TCRdb keeps in-frame clones, though not all of them. The data hold 300,000 or so clones, with approximately 67% observed a single time. Sequences were derived from PBMCs, sampled after 36 months of ibrutinib treatment. These receptors all come from a human donor with chronic lymphocytic leukemia.

The rearrangement links TRBV28 to TRBJ2-7, with 10 bases matching TRBD1. V was pared by 5 bases and J by 0 bases, with 7 bases of the junction left unmatched. The CDR3 totals 16 residues. Germline V CDR1 and CDR2: MDHEN, SYDVKM. CDR3 nucleotide sequence: TGTGCCAGCAGTCCTTCCGGGACAGGGGCCTCCTACGAGCAGTACTTC. Its translation is CASSPSGTGASYEQYF.

The V and J genes are TRBV11-2 and TRBJ2-1; D call uncertain. The CDR3 covers 14 residues. Germline V gene data show CDR1 as SGHAT and CDR2 as FQNNGV. Between the trimmed V and J ends, which lost 2 bases and 7 bases, there was a span of 12 bases. CDR3 DNA: TGTGCCAGCAGCTTAAGTCACAGACCAAATGAGCAGTTCTTC. Amino acid sequence: CASSLSHRPNEQFF.

The rearrangement links TRBV20-1 to TRBJ2-1, with D possibly being TRBD2 (6 bases). V lost 3 bases to trimming and J lost 11 bases, with 11 bases between them. This CDR3 is built from 11 residues. Germline V gene sequence: CDR1 DFQATT, CDR2 SNEGSKA (reference sequence). The CDR3 DNA is TGCAGTGCTAGCGCGGGGTCCAAGCAGTTCTTC. It translates to CSASAGSKQFF.

This sequence joins TRBV18 and TRBJ2-6, with D unclear. CDR1 and CDR2 (germline): KGHSH, LQKENI. Deletions cut 2 bases from V and 0 bases from J, with 14 bases between. CDR3 size: 18 residues. CDR3 amino acids: CASSPWNLRLSGANVLTF. DNA for the CDR3: TGTGCCAGCTCACCATGGAACTTGAGGCTCTCTGGGGCCAACGTCCTGACTTTC.

This chain joins TRBV11-2 and TRBJ1-1; the D is unclear. V lost 5 bases and J 8 bases, leaving 9 bases between the germline ends. Germline V gene sequence: CDR1 SGHAT, CDR2 FQNNGV. The CDR3 has 11 amino acids. CDR3 sequence reads: CASSPAREAFF. The CDR3 DNA follows: TGTGCCAGCAGCCCAGCGAGGGAAGCTTTCTTT.

The chain links TRBV27 to TRBJ2-5, with D uncertain. Germline V gives CDR1 MNHEY, CDR2 SMNVEV (reference sequence). Trimming removed 4 bases at V and 0 bases at J, with 6 bases between. The CDR3 covers 13 residues. This CDR3 reads CASSSRYQETQYF. CDR3 DNA: TGTGCCAGCAGTTCCCGGTACCAAGAGACCCAGTACTTC.

This rearrangement joins TRBV7-2 to TRBJ2-3; D remains ambiguous. The CDR3 sequence is 14 residues long. The germline V gene has CDR1 SGHTA and CDR2 FQGNSA. Trimming pared 1 base from V and 0 bases from J, leaving 5 bases between. CDR3 amino acids: CASSLELSTDTQYF. The CDR3 coding sequence is TGTGCCAGCAGCTTAGAACTTAGCACAGATACGCAGTATTTT.

The chain recombines TRBV2 with TRBJ2-7; a weak D match, TRBD2 (6 bases). This CDR3 has 15 amino acids. From germline, CDR1 is SNHLY and CDR2 FYNNEI. Trimming removed 1 base at V and 4 bases at J, with 14 bases between. The CDR3 DNA follows: TGTGCCAGCAGTGAAGTGGCGGGGTGGGTGTACGAGCAGTACTTC. Residues: CASSEVAGWVYEQYF.

V is TRBV2 and J is TRBJ2-2; TRBD2 matches 8 bases. Unmatched junction bases numbered 10, after V lost 3 bases and J lost 7 bases. The CDR3 runs to 16 residues. The germline CDR1 and CDR2 sequences are SNHLY and FYNNEI. The CDR3 sequence: CASSDLRGALIGELFF. In DNA, the CDR3 is TGTGCCAGCAGTGATTTGCGGGGGGCCCTGATCGGGGAGCTGTTTTTT.

The chain links TRBV27 to TRBJ2-1; the D gene is possibly TRBD1 (6 bases). V lost 5 bases and J lost 8, with 16 bases in between. The germline V gene encodes CDR1 MNHEY and CDR2 SMNVEV (reference sequence). This CDR3 region has 14 residues. This CDR3 reads CASSPTNRVHEQFF. CDR3 coding DNA: TGTGCCAGCAGTCCCACCAACAGGGTCCATGAGCAGTTCTTC.

V gene TRBV13 combines with J gene TRBJ2-5; D is unresolved. V lost 2 bases and J 5 bases, leaving 6 bases between the germline ends. This CDR3 region has 12 residues. Germline CDR1 is PRHDT and CDR2 is FYEKMQ (reference sequence). The CDR3 nucleotides are TGTGCCAGCAGCTTACAGGATGAGACCCAGTACTTC. Translation gives CASSLQDETQYF.